Below are 24 T cell receptor beta chains sequenced from a single sample in a study of a mutant IDH1 vaccine in newly diagnosed glioma. These receptors are not linked to any known antigen. Regarding time point: week 5, during vaccination. Each dose delivered 300 ug of mutant IDH1 20-mer peptide subcutaneously with imiquimod. Produced via immunoSEQ multiplex PCR; TCRdb's table is partial and in-frame only. Here the sample spans over 30,000 clones, roughly four fifths being singletons. Here the sequenced sample was PBMCs, taken from a glioma patient whose treatment included an IDH1 peptide vaccine. The receptors shown here come from a man younger than 45 with glioma.

This rearrangement joins TRBV5-1 to TRBJ1-5; 8 nucleotides agree with TRBD1. Germline loops: CDR1 SGHRS, CDR2 YFSETQ. V was clipped by 4 bases and J by 2 bases; unmatched bases: 5. The CDR3 is 15 residues long. The DNA for the CDR3 is TGCGCCAGCAGCCAAGGACAGGGAGGCAATCAGCCCCAGCATTTT. Translated, it gives CASSQGQGGNQPQHF.

The rearrangement uses TRBV6-4 and TRBJ2-2, with D perhaps TRBD2 (6 bases). The CDR3 extends over 15 amino acids. Trimming removed 0 bases from V and 3 bases from J, with 8 bases in between. Germline loops: CDR1 MRHNA, CDR2 SNTAGT. This CDR3 is CASSDSGLHTGELFF. CDR3 DNA: TGTGCCAGCAGTGACTCGGGACTTCACACCGGGGAGCTGTTTTTT.

The V call is TRBV14, the J call TRBJ1-1; D is possibly TRBD1 (5 bases). V was trimmed by 3 bases and J by 8 bases, leaving 16 bases between them. CDR1 and CDR2 from the germline V gene are SGHDN and FVKESK. The CDR3 is 14 amino acids. CDR3 residues: CASSHGTESWEAFF. The CDR3 nucleotides are TGTGCCAGCAGCCACGGGACTGAGAGTTGGGAAGCTTTCTTT.

The chain has TRBV9 and TRBJ2-5, with D perhaps TRBD2 (6 bases). CDR3 length equals 13 residues. V gave up 4 bases and J gave up 5 bases, with 12 bases separating them. Germline loops: CDR1 SGDLS, CDR2 YYNGEE. Here the CDR3 reads CASSLAEMETQYF. The DNA of the CDR3 is TGTGCCAGCAGCTTAGCGGAGATGGAGACCCAGTACTTC.

The chain has TRBV28 and TRBJ2-5, with D perhaps given as TRBD1 or TRBD2 (5 bases each). Germline CDR1 and CDR2: MDHEN and SYDVKM. The CDR3 covers 14 residues. Trimming left V 7 bases short and J 4 bases short, with 16 bases between. The CDR3 sequence is CASKRGDLGETQYF. The CDR3, as DNA: TGTGCCAGCAAGAGGGGAGACTTGGGAGAGACCCAGTACTTC.

V usage is TRBV6-5 and J usage is TRBJ2-1, with D perhaps TRBD2 (6 bases). V lost 6 bases to trimming and J lost 10 bases, with 16 bases between them. The CDR3 sequence is 13 residues long. Germline values: CDR1 MNHEY, CDR2 SVGAGI. CDR3 nucleotide sequence: TGTGCCAGCAGCCCGAACCTTAGCGGAGAGCAGTTCTTC. Its translation is CASSPNLSGEQFF.

This rearrangement joins TRBV5-6 to TRBJ2-5, with D uncertain. This CDR3 contains 17 residues. Germline CDR1 SGHDT, CDR2 YYEEEE. Trimming removed 2 bases from V and 0 bases from J, with 17 bases in between. This CDR3 is CASSFILRFSYQETQYF. The CDR3 region has the DNA TGTGCCAGCAGCTTCATATTGAGGTTCTCGTACCAAGAGACCCAGTACTTC. Full variable domain (outside the CDR3, taken from reference TRBV5-6 and TRBJ2-5): DAGVTQSPTHLIKTRGQQVTLRCSPKSGHDTVSWYQQALGQGPQFIFQYYEEEERQRGNFPDRFSGHQFPNYSSELNVNALLLGDSALYLCASSFILRFSYQETQYFGPGTRLLVL.

This clone was picked up one time. This chain links TRBV4-3 with TRBJ2-5, with D unresolved. The CDR3 has 14 residues. CDR1 is LGHNA, CDR2 YSLEER, per germline. Trimming pared 1 base from V and 4 bases from J, leaving 10 bases between. CDR3 sequence reads: CASSQALVGETQYF. CDR3 bases: TGCGCCAGCAGCCAAGCCCTAGTCGGAGAGACCCAGTACTTC.

The chain employs TRBV20-1 and TRBJ2-7, with D unresolved. Deletions cut 3 bases from V and 6 bases from J, with 6 bases between. Looked up from germline, CDR1 is DFQATT and CDR2 is SNEGSKA (reference sequence). The CDR3 extends over 10 amino acids. Here the CDR3 reads CSASTSEQYF. CDR3 coding DNA: TGCAGTGCTAGTACGAGCGAGCAGTACTTC.

CDR3 loop: CASSYKGSRETQYF. In DNA form, the CDR3 reads TGTGCCAGCAGTTACAAAGGCTCGAGGGAGACCCAGTACTTC. The rearrangement links TRBV6-5 to TRBJ2-5; D is unresolved. The V and J ends lost 2 bases and 5 bases respectively, with 12 bases between them. CDR1 is MNHEY and CDR2 is SVGAGI in the germline V gene. This CDR3 region has 14 residues.

The chain joins TRBV9 to TRBJ2-2; weak D call: TRBD2 (7 bases). The CDR3 covers 16 residues. Between the trimmed V and J ends, which lost 3 bases and 4 bases, there was a span of 16 bases. CDR1 and CDR2 (germline): SGDLS, YYNGEE. The CDR3 is CASSALGGGATGELFF. CDR3 coding DNA: TGTGCCAGCAGCGCCCTCGGTGGGGGGGCCACCGGGGAGCTGTTTTTT.

The rearrangement joins TRBV2 to TRBJ2-3, with D perhaps TRBD1 (6 bases). The germline V gene encodes CDR1 SNHLY and CDR2 FYNNEI. Trimming took off 0 bases at V and 2 bases at J, with 12 bases between the two ends. This CDR3 spans 16 amino acids. The CDR3 DNA reads as TGTGCCAGCAGTGAAGCGCTTTTGGGGGCCACAGATACGCAGTATTTT. Translating it yields CASSEALLGATDTQYF.

This rearrangement joins TRBV7-9 to TRBJ2-5, with D possibly matching TRBD1 (5 bases). The V end lost 6 bases, the J end lost 2 bases, and 10 bases lay between the germline ends. The CDR3 covers 13 residues. In germline, CDR1 is SEHNR, CDR2 FQNEAQ (reference sequence). CDR3 in amino acids: CASSPGLQETQYF. CDR3 in DNA: TGTGCCAGCAGTCCAGGGCTACAAGAGACCCAGTACTTC.

The rearrangement uses TRBV5-1 and TRBJ2-1, with D possibly TRBD1 on 6 matching bases. Trimming removed 7 bases at V and 0 bases at J, with 26 bases between. Germline values: CDR1 SGHRS, CDR2 YFSETQ. This CDR3 has 19 amino acids. CDR3 DNA sequence: TGCGCCAGCGCGGTCCGGGACACCGGCTTCCGAAGCTCCTACAATGAGCAGTTCTTC. Protein product: CASAVRDTGFRSSYNEQFF.

V is TRBV5-6 and J is TRBJ2-1; tentatively, D is TRBD1 (6 bases). CDR1 is SGHDT, CDR2 YYEEEE, per germline. V lost 4 bases, J lost 3 bases, and 8 bases lay in between. The CDR3 consists of 13 residues. The CDR3: CASSADSYNEQFF. In DNA, the CDR3 is TGTGCCAGCAGCGCGGACAGCTACAATGAGCAGTTCTTC.

V and J are TRBV5-4 and TRBJ1-1; D is perhaps TRBD1 (6 bases). Trimming pared 2 bases from V and 3 bases from J, leaving 17 bases between. The CDR3 has 16 residues. CDR1 is SGHNT, CDR2 YYREEE, per germline (reference sequence). As DNA, the CDR3 is TGTGCCAGCAGCTTTGGCAGGGGCGCTTGGGACACTGAAGCTTTCTTT. Translation: CASSFGRGAWDTEAFF.

The chain employs TRBV4-1 and TRBJ2-7; D might be TRBD2 (6 bases). There are 19 residues in the CDR3. Germline CDR1 is MGHRA and CDR2 is YSYEKL. V was cut by 4 bases and J by 3 bases, with 28 bases left in between. The CDR3, as DNA: TGCGCCAGCAGCCGGAGTCCAACTATAACCGGGACTCTTCACTACGAGCAGTACTTC. Its protein is CASSRSPTITGTLHYEQYF.

The table lists this clone with a few counts. The chain combines TRBV6-5 with TRBJ1-1; no definite D call. Between the trimmed V and J ends, which lost 5 bases and 4 bases, there was a span of 8 bases. CDR3 length: 12 amino acids. Germline assignment: CDR1 MNHEY and CDR2 SVGAGI. In DNA, the CDR3 is TGTGCCAGCAGTCACCCCAGCACTGAAGCTTTCTTT. As protein: CASSHPSTEAFF.

V gene TRBV5-4 combines with J gene TRBJ2-7; 10 bases are a match to TRBD2. CDR1 and CDR2 from the germline V gene are SGHNT and YYREEE (reference sequence). CDR3 length equals 18 residues. The trim removed 4 bases at V and 0 bases at J, leaving 13 bases unmatched. CDR3: CASSTAPSGRASSYEQYF. CDR3 nucleotide sequence: TGTGCCAGCAGCACAGCTCCCAGCGGGAGGGCCAGCTCCTACGAGCAGTACTTC. Using reference TRBV5-4 and TRBJ2-7 for the parts outside the CDR3, the full variable domain is ETGVTQSPTHLIKTRGQQVTLRCSSQSGHNTVSWYQQALGQGPQFIFQYYREEENGRGNFPPRFSGLQFPNYSSELNVNALELDDSALYLCASSTAPSGRASSYEQYFGPGTRLTVT.

V usage is TRBV27 and J usage is TRBJ2-7, with a tentative D call TRBD1 (6 bases). The CDR3 has 13 residues. Germline values: CDR1 MNHEY, CDR2 SMNVEV (reference sequence). The ends were cut back, 6 bases at V and 2 bases at J, with 11 bases in the middle. This chain's CDR3 is CASRGGATYEQYF. CDR3 in DNA: TGTGCCAGCAGAGGGGGAGCAACCTACGAGCAGTACTTC.

The genes are TRBV29-1 and TRBJ2-7, with 14 bases that match TRBD2. CDR1 SQVTM and CDR2 ANQGSEA come from the germline V gene. The CDR3 extends over 14 amino acids. The junction had 3 bases not matched to a gene; V was cut back by 3 bases and J by 5 bases. DNA for the CDR3: TGCAGCGTTGAGGCGGGACTAGCGGGAGACGAGCAGTACTTC. Its translation is CSVEAGLAGDEQYF.

The J gene is TRBJ1-4, the V gene TRBV28, with 10 bases aligning to TRBD1. CDR3 length: 16 residues. CDR1 MDHEN and CDR2 SYDVKM come from the germline V gene. The J segment lost 3 bases and the V segment lost 3 bases, leaving 4 bases of the junction unmatched. CDR3 DNA: TGTGCCAGCAGTTTTTCGGGACAGGGGCCTAATGAAAAACTGTTTTTT. It is translated as CASSFSGQGPNEKLFF.

The rearrangement uses TRBV6-6 and TRBJ1-5; the D is unclear. CDR1 and CDR2 from the germline V gene are MNHNY and SVGAGI (reference sequence). The CDR3 totals 13 residues. Trimming pared 5 bases from V and 0 bases from J, leaving 5 bases between. CDR3 sequence (DNA): TGTGCCAGCAGTCCAGATAGCAATCAGCCCCAGCATTTT. Translation: CASSPDSNQPQHF.

Written as DNA, the CDR3 is TGTGCCACCAGCAGGGCGAACACCGGGGAGCTGTTTTTT. Residues: CATSRANTGELFF. The J gene is TRBJ2-2, the V gene TRBV15; D is undetermined. The germline V gene has CDR1 LNHNV and CDR2 YYDKDF (reference sequence). The CDR3 contains 13 residues. The V and J ends lost 3 bases and 0 bases respectively, with 2 bases between them. Complete variable domain (other parts from reference TRBV15 and TRBJ2-2): DAMVIQNPRYQVTQFGKPVTLSCSQTLNHNVMYWYQQKSSQAPKLLFHYYDKDFNNEADTPDNFQSRRPNTSFCFLDIRSPGLGDTAMYLCATSRANTGELFFGEGSRLTVL.